This T cell receptor (beta chain) was profiled in a study of cytomegalovirus exposure and HLA in healthy donors. Assay used: immunoSEQ multiplex PCR; TCRdb lists only in-frame clones, some missing. The sample lists around 250,000 clones; nearly 90% were seen once. The study, taken as a whole, reports: Cytomegalovirus-associated status was assigned to fewer than 200 TCR beta chains. The classifier reportedly diagnosed cytomegalovirus status with high sensitivity and specificity. Rare TCR sequences dominated, though some public TCRs recurred in many donors.

Among the roughly 120 subjects of the validation cohort, separate from the roughly 650-subject first cohort, were the donors. Germline CDR1 is SEHNR and CDR2 is FQNEAQ (reference sequence). There are 15 residues in the CDR3. The ends were cut back, 1 base at V and 0 bases at J, with 9 bases in the middle. A word on this clone: What it binds is not known.

Sequenced: PBMCs. The chain combines TRBV7-9 with TRBJ1-1; unclear D gene. The TCR originated in a woman under 30 in good health and CMV-seronegative. The CDR3 region has the DNA TGTGCCAGCAGCTTAGGTTCCCCTATGAACACTGAAGCTTTCTTT. Translating it yields CASSLGSPMNTEAFF.